These T cell receptor beta chains were read from a single sample in a study of shared clonotypes between healthy human individuals. This table comes from immunoSEQ multiplex PCR, and its TCRdb copy is limited to in-frame clones, with some not included. The sample contains 180,000 or so clones, 90% to 95% of which appear only once. Sequencing was carried out using naive CD4+ T cells sorted from blood. The receptors come from a woman aged 30 to 39 in good health. Both conserved end residues are part of each CDR3. A D gene is named only where the DNA matches it firmly. A clone size is listed for some rows: how often the clone was seen (once, few, many), or a class if it is expanded.

v_call,j_call,d_call,clone_size,cdr3_aa,cdr3_nt
TRBV6-6,TRBJ2-5,NA,NA,CASSYSRGETQYF,TGTGCCAGCAGTTACTCGAGGGGAGAGACCCAGTACTTC
TRBV27,TRBJ2-7,NA,NA,CASSSGPYYEQYF,TGTGCCAGCAGTTCGGGACCCTACTACGAGCAGTACTTC
TRBV29-1,TRBJ2-1,NA,NA,CSVEDAGVRNEQFF,TGCAGCGTTGAAGATGCCGGAGTTCGCAATGAGCAGTTCTTC
TRBV2,TRBJ1-2,TRBD1,few,CASKAGGDYGYTF,TGTGCCAGCAAGGCAGGGGGAGACTATGGCTACACCTTC
TRBV19,TRBJ2-7,NA,NA,CASSNPSAGNEQYF,TGTGCCAGTAGTAACCCCTCTGCTGGCAACGAGCAGTACTTC
TRBV12-2,TRBJ2-7,NA,NA,CASRLLWGGDYEQYF,TGTGCAAGTCGCTTACTCTGGGGAGGGGACTACGAGCAGTACTTC
TRBV7-9,TRBJ2-7,NA,NA,CASSLGALGQNSDEQYF,TGTGCCAGCAGCTTAGGGGCGCTGGGGCAGAACAGTGACGAGCAGTACTTC
TRBV5-1,TRBJ1-4,NA,NA,CASSSGFNEKLFF,TGCGCCAGCAGCTCGGGATTTAATGAAAAACTGTTTTTT
TRBV19,TRBJ1-2,NA,NA,CAAQAETHYGYTF,TGTGCCGCTCAGGCAGAAACGCACTATGGCTACACCTTC
TRBV11-2,TRBJ2-5,NA,NA,CASSFPLGQKETQYF,TGTGCCAGCAGCTTCCCCCTTGGACAGAAAGAGACCCAGTACTTC
TRBV6-1,TRBJ1-2,NA,NA,CASGDKYGYTF,TGTGCCAGCGGGGACAAGTATGGCTACACCTTC
TRBV6-5,TRBJ1-5,NA,NA,CASSYSRRDSNQPQHF,TGTGCCAGCAGTTACTCCCGCAGGGATAGCAATCAGCCCCAGCATTTT
TRBV5-5,TRBJ1-1,TRBD1,NA,CASSLLGTGVEAFF,TGTGCCAGCAGCTTGCTAGGGACAGGGGTTGAAGCTTTCTTT
TRBV27,TRBJ2-7,TRBD1,NA,CASSLNRGQGEQYF,TGTGCCAGCAGTTTGAACAGGGGGCAAGGCGAGCAGTACTTC
TRBV5-1,TRBJ2-7,NA,once,CASSFFPDRTDEQYF,TGCGCCAGCAGCTTTTTCCCCGACAGGACGGACGAGCAGTACTTC
TRBV28,TRBJ1-1,TRBD1,NA,CAPAGRDRGGIGAFF,TGTGCCCCTGCGGGTCGGGACAGGGGGGGCATCGGAGCTTTCTTT
TRBV15,TRBJ2-5,NA,NA,CATSADTKETQYF,TGTGCCACCAGCGCAGATACTAAAGAGACCCAGTACTTC
TRBV2,TRBJ1-1,NA,once,CASSEMGGRSEAFF,TGTGCCAGCAGTGAAATGGGGGGACGTTCTGAAGCTTTCTTT
TRBV4-1,TRBJ2-3,NA,once,CASSPQLGLTYTQYF,TGCGCCAGCAGCCCCCAGTTGGGGCTCACGTATACGCAGTATTTT
TRBV2,TRBJ1-5,TRBD1,NA,CASRQGARNQPQHF,TGTGCCAGCAGACAGGGGGCGCGCAATCAGCCCCAGCATTTT
TRBV10-3,TRBJ1-5,NA,NA,CAISESVDNQPQHF,TGTGCCATCAGTGAGTCGGTTGATAATCAGCCCCAGCATTTT
TRBV10-3,TRBJ2-7,TRBD1,NA,CAISERQGAWEQYF,TGTGCCATCAGTGAGAGGCAGGGGGCTTGGGAGCAGTACTTC